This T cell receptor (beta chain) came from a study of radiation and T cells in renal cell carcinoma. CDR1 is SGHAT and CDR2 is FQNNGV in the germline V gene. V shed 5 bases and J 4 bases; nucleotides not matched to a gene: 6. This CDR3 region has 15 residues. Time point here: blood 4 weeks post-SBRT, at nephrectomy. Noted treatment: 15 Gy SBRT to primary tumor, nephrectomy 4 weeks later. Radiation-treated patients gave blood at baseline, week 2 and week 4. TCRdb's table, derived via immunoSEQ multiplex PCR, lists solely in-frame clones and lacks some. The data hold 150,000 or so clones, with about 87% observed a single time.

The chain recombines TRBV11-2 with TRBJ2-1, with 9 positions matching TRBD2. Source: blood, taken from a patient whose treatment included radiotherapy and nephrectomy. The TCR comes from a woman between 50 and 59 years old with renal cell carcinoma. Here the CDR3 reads CASSPRTSVYNEQFF. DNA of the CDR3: TGTGCCAGCAGCCCAAGGACTAGCGTATACAATGAGCAGTTCTTC. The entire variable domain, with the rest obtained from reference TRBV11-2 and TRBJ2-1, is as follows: EAGVAQSPRYKIIEKRQSVAFWCNPISGHATLYWYQQILGQGPKLLIQFQNNGVVDDSQLPKDRFSAERLKGVDSTLKIQPAKLEDSAVYLCASSPRTSVYNEQFFGPGTRLTVL.